The 32 T cell receptor beta chains given below trace back to one sample, sequenced in a study of blood T cell repertoires in COVID-19 (dated by TCRdb to 2018 to 2020). The library relied on the immunoSEQ multiplex PCR assay. In its TCRdb copy, this immuneACCESS table keeps in-frame sequences only and misses some clones. Where compared with another copy, unresolved V genes explain less than half of these, and the others have no known cause. Within this sample are a few hundred thousand clones, with under 90% of them counted one time only. Under 3% of the sample is held by the ten biggest clonotypes. The sample consisted of PBMCs or T cells enriched from blood (not recorded which). All receptors come from a woman aged 45-60 years who had been exposed to COVID-19.

V and J are TRBV28 and TRBJ1-6, with unresolved D. Trimming stripped 7 bases from V and 4 bases from J, with 8 bases between. The CDR3 runs to 13 residues. Germline V gives CDR1 MDHEN, CDR2 SYDVKM. CDR3 in amino acids: CASTREYNSPLHF. CDR3 DNA sequence: TGTGCCAGCACTAGGGAGTATAATTCACCCCTCCACTTT.

This sequence joins TRBV7-9 and TRBJ2-5; a possible D gene is TRBD1 (6 bases). The CDR3 totals 15 residues. The germline CDR1 and CDR2 sequences are SEHNR and FQNEAQ (reference sequence). V was shortened by 4 bases and J by 5 bases, with 17 bases between the two germline ends. This CDR3 is CASSWVGGPVETQYF. CDR3 DNA sequence: TGTGCCAGCAGCTGGGTAGGGGGTCCCGTCGAGACCCAGTACTTC. The full variable domain, in which reference TRBV7-9 and TRBJ2-5 provide the parts outside the CDR3, is DTGVSQNPRHKITKRGQNVTFRCDPISEHNRLYWYRQTLGQGPEFLTYFQNEAQLEKSRLLSDRFSAERPKGSFSTLEIQRTEQGDSAMYLCASSWVGGPVETQYFGPGTRLLVL.

This rearrangement joins TRBV6-4 to TRBJ1-5; TRBD1 might be the D (6 bases). The CDR3 contains 15 residues. Germline V gene data show CDR1 as MRHNA and CDR2 as SNTAGT. The DNA for the CDR3 is TGTGCTGGAGGTGCCGAGCCAGGGGATTATCAGCCCCAGCATTTT. It specifies CAGGAEPGDYQPQHF.

The V call is TRBV18, the J call TRBJ1-2; 9 nucleotides agree with TRBD1. The germline V gene encodes CDR1 KGHSH and CDR2 LQKENI. V trimming: 3 bases; J trimming: 4 bases; junction bases outside the gene matches: 6. The CDR3 is 15 amino acids. The CDR3 reads CASSPRQGDAYGYTF. CDR3 DNA sequence: TGTGCCAGCTCACCTAGACAGGGGGATGCCTATGGCTACACCTTC.

The V call is TRBV4-1, the J call TRBJ2-5; no definite D call. Germline V gene lookup returns CDR1 MGHRA and CDR2 YSYEKL. The CDR3 is 13 amino acids. Trimming removed 0 bases from V and 7 bases from J, with 9 bases in between. For the CDR3, the DNA is TGCGCCAGCAGCCAAGATACGGTCGGGACCCAGTACTTC. Encoded protein: CASSQDTVGTQYF.

A note on this clone: Other nucleotide sequences from this sample produce the same CDR3. The V and J genes are TRBV12-5 and TRBJ1-5, with D possibly TRBD1 on 6 matching bases. This CDR3 is built from 12 residues. Germline V gene data show CDR1 as LGHNT and CDR2 as FRNRAP. V was shortened by 6 bases and J by 4 bases, with 7 bases between the two germline ends. The CDR3 region is CASGTGNQPQHF. CDR3 nucleotides: TGTGCTAGTGGAACAGGGAATCAGCCCCAGCATTTT.

The rearrangement joins TRBV18 to TRBJ1-5, with 7 bases aligning to TRBD1. CDR3 length: 14 residues. Germline CDR1 reads KGHSH; CDR2 reads LQKENI. Germline trimming cut 6 bases from V and 1 base from J; bases unmatched to any gene: 3. The chain's CDR3 is CASSQGVSNQPQHF. CDR3 DNA: TGTGCCAGCTCCCAGGGGGTAAGCAATCAGCCCCAGCATTTT.

This sequence joins TRBV25-1 and TRBJ2-2; 11 bases map to TRBD1. After removal of 1 base from V and 2 bases from J, the junction contained 6 bases not matched to a gene. Germline V lookup: CDR1 MGHDK, CDR2 SYGVNS. The CDR3 covers 18 residues. The CDR3 reads CASSESPGQGGNTGELFF. The DNA for the CDR3 is TGTGCCAGCAGTGAATCCCCGGGACAGGGGGGTAACACCGGGGAGCTGTTTTTT.

This chain links TRBV5-1 with TRBJ2-3, with D possibly TRBD2 on 5 matching bases. V was pared by 4 bases and J by 6 bases, with 18 bases between. CDR1 SGHRS and CDR2 YFSETQ come from the germline V gene. The CDR3 has 15 residues. CDR3 sequence: CASSRSPGSVDTQYF. As DNA, the CDR3 is TGCGCCAGCAGCAGATCGCCGGGGAGTGTTGATACGCAGTATTTT.

The V gene is TRBV2, the J gene TRBJ2-7, with a weak D call TRBD1 (6 bases). Looked up from germline, CDR1 is SNHLY and CDR2 is FYNNEI. The ends were cut back, 6 bases at V and 9 bases at J, with 9 bases in the middle. The CDR3 sequence is 10 residues long. In DNA, the CDR3 is TGTGCCAGCAGACAGGGACGGCAGTACTTC. It is translated as CASRQGRQYF.

The chain is built from TRBV7-8 and TRBJ1-2; 7 nucleotides align to TRBD1. This CDR3 is 13 amino acids long. V was pared by 7 bases and J by 6 bases, with 8 bases of the junction left unmatched. From germline, CDR1 is SGHVS and CDR2 FQNEAQ. The CDR3 nucleotides read TGTGCCAGCAATACAGGGGCGAGAGATGGCTACACCTTC. This codes for CASNTGARDGYTF.

This sequence joins TRBV5-1 and TRBJ2-3; 9 bases are shared with TRBD2. The germline CDR1 and CDR2 sequences are SGHRS and YFSETQ. The CDR3 contains 16 residues. Trimming cost V 4 bases and J 3 bases; bases outside gene matches: 9. The CDR3 sequence is CASSPGPGLATDTQYF. For the CDR3, the DNA is TGCGCCAGCAGCCCAGGACCGGGACTAGCAACAGATACGCAGTATTTT.

The CDR3 protein is CASTPGGSSYEQYF. For the CDR3, the DNA is TGCGCCAGCACCCCGGGCGGGAGCTCCTACGAGCAGTACTTC. The chain recombines TRBV5-1 with TRBJ2-7, with 7 bases that match TRBD2. The junction had 6 bases not matched to a gene; V was cut back by 6 bases and J by 0 bases. The CDR3 has 14 residues. In germline, CDR1 is SGHRS, CDR2 YFSETQ. Full variable domain (outside the CDR3, taken from reference TRBV5-1 and TRBJ2-7): KAGVTQTPRYLIKTRGQQVTLSCSPISGHRSVSWYQQTPGQGLQFLFEYFSETQRNKGNFPGRFSGRQFSNSRSEMNVSTLELGDSALYLCASTPGGSSYEQYFGPGTRLTVT.

This rearrangement joins TRBV5-5 to TRBJ2-5; 13 bases match TRBD2. This CDR3 is built from 16 residues. Germline V gene sequence: CDR1 SGHKS, CDR2 YYEKEE (reference sequence). Trimming cost V 1 base and J 3 bases; bases outside gene matches: 3. CDR3 nucleotide sequence: TGTGCCAGCAGCTTGAGCGGGACTAGCGGGGAAGAGACCCAGTACTTC. Its translation is CASSLSGTSGEETQYF.

The chain is built from TRBV7-8 and TRBJ2-7; D gene uncertain. V dropped 6 bases and J dropped 4 bases, with 7 bases sitting between them. Germline V lookup: CDR1 SGHVS, CDR2 FQNEAQ. The CDR3 runs to 11 residues. The CDR3 DNA follows: TGTGCCAGCAGGCGTTATTACGAGCAGTACTTC. Its translation: CASRRYYEQYF.

In its sample, this clone was seen once. The CDR3 coding sequence is TGTGCCAGTAGTATAGGCGGAGGGGCAAGCGGCTACACCTTC. This codes for CASSIGGGASGYTF. The chain links TRBV19 to TRBJ1-2; D is possibly TRBD1 (5 bases). With 1 base removed from V and 8 bases from J, the gap between germline ends came to 14 bases. CDR3 length equals 14 residues. The V gene's germline CDR1 is LNHDA and CDR2 SQIVND (reference sequence).

The rearrangement links TRBV5-5 to TRBJ1-1; D remains unclear. The CDR3 totals 15 residues. The germline CDR1 and CDR2 sequences are SGHKS and YYEKEE (reference sequence). Trimming took 2 bases from V and 6 from J, leaving 17 bases between them. This CDR3 is CASSFEGVGWAEAFF. CDR3 in DNA: TGTGCCAGCAGCTTTGAGGGTGTGGGTTGGGCTGAAGCTTTCTTT.

This clone has a single count. This rearrangement joins TRBV19 to TRBJ1-4; D is ambiguous. Germline V gene data show CDR1 as LNHDA and CDR2 as SQIVND (reference sequence). CDR3 length: 11 residues. Trimming removed 3 bases from V and 11 bases from J, with 7 bases in between. The CDR3 spells CASSIRWKLFF. The CDR3 nucleotides are TGTGCCAGTAGTATTCGGTGGAAACTGTTTTTT. Based on the CDR3 plus reference TRBV19 and TRBJ1-4, the full variable domain is DGGITQSPKYLFRKEGQNVTLSCEQNLNHDAMYWYRQDPGQGLRLIYYSQIVNDFQKGDIAEGYSVSREKKESFPLTVTSAQKNPTAFYLCASSIRWKLFFGSGTQLSVL.

The chain has TRBV24-1 and TRBJ1-5; tentative D call: TRBD1 (6 bases). Trimming took off 2 bases at V and 1 base at J, with 17 bases between the two ends. The CDR3 consists of 18 residues. CDR1 is KGHDR and CDR2 is SFDVKD in the germline V gene. The CDR3 nucleotides read TGTGCCACCAGTGATTCTAAAATCACACAGGGAAGCAATCAGCCCCAGCATTTT. Its translation: CATSDSKITQGSNQPQHF.

V and J are TRBV2 and TRBJ2-7; maybe TRBD1 (5 bases). Germline-derived CDR1 and CDR2 are SNHLY and FYNNEI. Trimming removed 6 bases at V and 2 bases at J, with 8 bases between. This CDR3 has 12 residues. CDR3 coding DNA: TGTGCCAGCAGAGAGACAGCCTACGAGCAGTACTTC. Protein product: CASRETAYEQYF.

The chain couples TRBV21-1 to TRBJ2-7; TRBD1, the table's D call, lacks a check against the DNA. TRBV21-1 is given as a pseudogene. This CDR3 is 15 amino acids long. The CDR3 is CASSKEGTGSCEQYF. The DNA of the CDR3 is TGTGCCAGCAGCAAAGAGGGGACAGGGTCCTGCGAGCAGTACTTC.

V usage is TRBV3-1 (or the pseudogene TRBV3-2) and J usage is TRBJ2-5; 7 nucleotides align to TRBD2. V shed 0 bases, J shed 2 bases, and the junction held 9 bases outside the gene matches. This CDR3 is built from 17 residues. Germline lookup yields CDR1 LGHDT and CDR2 YNNKEL (reference sequence). This chain's CDR3 is CASSQDLAASGQETQYF. The CDR3 DNA reads as TGTGCCAGCAGCCAAGATCTTGCCGCTAGCGGACAAGAGACCCAGTACTTC.

V is TRBV7-8 and J is TRBJ1-5, with TRBD1 as a possible D gene (5 bases). Trimming cost V 5 bases and J 5 bases, with 16 bases left between them. The germline V gene encodes CDR1 SGHVS and CDR2 FQNEAQ. This CDR3 has 15 residues. The CDR3 DNA follows: TGTGCCAGCAGCCTCATCGCAGGGCTTCATCAGCCCCAGCATTTT. Residues: CASSLIAGLHQPQHF.

The rearrangement uses TRBV10-3 and TRBJ1-4; D is ambiguous. The length of the CDR3 is 15 residues. Per germline, CDR1 ENHRY and CDR2 SYGVKD. V was pared by 7 bases and J by 0 bases, with 12 bases between. The CDR3 here is CAITPATATNEKLFF. CDR3 nucleotides: TGTGCCATCACCCCAGCGACGGCAACTAATGAAAAACTGTTTTTT.

The rearrangement uses TRBV28 and TRBJ1-4, with 11 bases aligning to TRBD1. The CDR3 consists of 19 residues. J was trimmed by 2 bases and V by 6 bases; bases with no gene match: 14. CDR1 and CDR2 (germline): MDHEN, SYDVKM. DNA for the CDR3: TGTGCCAGCAGCGATATAACCGGGACAGGGGGAGCGACTAATGAAAAACTGTTTTTT. Translating gives CASSDITGTGGATNEKLFF.

J is TRBJ2-5 and V is TRBV5-1; a weak D match, TRBD1 (6 bases). Germline V lookup: CDR1 SGHRS, CDR2 YFSETQ. Trimming took 5 bases from V and 5 from J, leaving 13 bases between them. The CDR3 consists of 13 residues. The CDR3 loop is CASRSTGYETQYF. In DNA, the CDR3 is TGCGCCAGCAGATCAACAGGGTACGAGACCCAGTACTTC. Using reference TRBV5-1 and TRBJ2-5 for the parts outside the CDR3, the full variable domain is KAGVTQTPRYLIKTRGQQVTLSCSPISGHRSVSWYQQTPGQGLQFLFEYFSETQRNKGNFPGRFSGRQFSNSRSEMNVSTLELGDSALYLCASRSTGYETQYFGPGTRLLVL.

The chain is built from TRBV6-5 and TRBJ1-1; 8 nucleotides agree with TRBD1. The germline V gene encodes CDR1 MNHEY and CDR2 SVGAGI. This CDR3 has 11 amino acids. V dropped 7 bases and J dropped 6; count of bases not matched to a gene: 1. CDR3 DNA: TGTGCCAGCACACAGGGGGCTGAAGCTTTCTTT. This encodes CASTQGAEAFF.

V is TRBV6-7 and J is TRBJ2-7; TRBD1 is a possible D gene (6 bases). TRBV6-7 is marked as an open reading frame, function uncertain. Trimming removed 1 base from V and 4 bases from J, with 8 bases in between. This CDR3 is 13 amino acids long. CDR3 in amino acids: CASSYCGTYEQYF. For the CDR3, the DNA is TGTGCCAGCAGTTACTGTGGGACATACGAGCAGTACTTC.

The J gene is TRBJ1-2, the V gene TRBV2, with a tentative D call TRBD1 (5 bases). This CDR3 region has 16 residues. The germline V gene has CDR1 SNHLY and CDR2 FYNNEI. V lost 7 bases and J lost 0, with 18 bases in between. The CDR3 DNA sequence: TGTGCCAGCACCCTCGAACAGGTCGCCTCTAACTATGGCTACACCTTC. It codes for CASTLEQVASNYGYTF.

The rearrangement uses TRBV27 and TRBJ1-1, with a tentative D call TRBD1 (6 bases). The germline V gene has CDR1 MNHEY and CDR2 SMNVEV (reference sequence). V was trimmed by 6 bases and J by 1 base, leaving 12 bases between them. The CDR3 is 14 residues long. CDR3 sequence reads: CASRYRVENTEAFF. The CDR3 nucleotides read TGTGCCAGCAGGTACAGGGTGGAGAACACTGAAGCTTTCTTT.

The rearrangement links TRBV7-9 to TRBJ1-3; no definite D call. The CDR3 totals 13 residues. CDR1 is SEHNR and CDR2 is FQNEAQ in the germline V gene (reference sequence). V lost 8 bases and J lost 4, with 12 bases in between. The CDR3 region has the DNA TGTGCCAGCCGACGGGCGGGGGGAAACACCATATATTTT. It is translated as CASRRAGGNTIYF. The entire variable domain, with the rest obtained from reference TRBV7-9 and TRBJ1-3, is as follows: DTGVSQNPRHKITKRGQNVTFRCDPISEHNRLYWYRQTLGQGPEFLTYFQNEAQLEKSRLLSDRFSAERPKGSFSTLEIQRTEQGDSAMYLCASRRAGGNTIYFGEGSWLTVV.

This clone was detected once. V is TRBV2 and J is TRBJ1-3, with D tentatively TRBD1 (5 bases). The ends were cut back, 3 bases at V and 8 bases at J, with 20 bases in the middle. The germline V gene has CDR1 SNHLY and CDR2 FYNNEI. The CDR3 is 16 residues long. The CDR3 nucleotides are TGTGCCAGCAGTGAGGGGCTTCCCGTGAAAAGGGACACCATATATTTT. Amino acids: CASSEGLPVKRDTIYF. Complete variable domain (other parts from reference TRBV2 and TRBJ1-3): EPEVTQTPSHQVTQMGQEVILRCVPISNHLYFYWYRQILGQKVEFLVSFYNNEISEKSEIFDDQFSVERPDGSNFTLKIRSTKLEDSAMYFCASSEGLPVKRDTIYFGEGSWLTVV.